This T cell receptor (beta chain) was captured by sequencing in a study of shared clonotypes between healthy human individuals. Concerning this clone: The target antigen is unknown.

General study points: Naive subsets typically showed greater estimated richness than memory subsets.

Assay: immunoSEQ multiplex PCR; the TCRdb copy retains only in-frame clones and omits some. The data show 2,500,000 or so clones, with 93% seen just once and 0.36% held by the top ten. Material for sequencing was naive CD4+ T cells from PBMCs. The subset: CD45RA+ positively selected. This sequence was found in a man younger than 35 in good health. Some clones in this sample may be carry-over from other donors' samples.

CDR3: CASSLLSGEKTEAFF. For the CDR3, the DNA is TGCGCCAGCAGCTTACTCTCAGGGGAAAAGACTGAAGCTTTCTTT. The chain uses TRBV5-1 and TRBJ1-1, with a weak D call TRBD1 (6 bases). With 2 bases removed from V and 5 bases from J, the gap between germline ends came to 16 bases. Germline assignment: CDR1 SGHRS and CDR2 YFSETQ. The CDR3 totals 15 residues.